What follows are 20 T cell receptor beta chains derived from one specimen sequenced in a study of Tregs in tolerant kidney transplant recipients. Generated by immunoSEQ multiplex PCR, the TCRdb table keeps only in-frame clones and is missing some. The repertoire holds tens of thousands of clones, roughly 84% seen once, with approximately 4.8% in the top ten. The sequencing input was CD4+ T cells from blood. Receptors were obtained from a human donor in good health.

In its sample, this clone was seen a few times. V is TRBV28 and J is TRBJ1-6, with 8 positions matching TRBD1. The CDR3 spans 16 residues. The V gene's germline CDR1 is MDHEN and CDR2 SYDVKM. V was clipped by 6 bases and J by 6 bases; unmatched bases: 10. The CDR3 is CASSTDRGRFNSPLHF. In DNA, the CDR3 is TGTGCCAGCAGCACCGACAGGGGAAGGTTTAATTCACCCCTCCACTTT.

The sample holds one count of this clone. The CDR3 region has the DNA TGTGCCAGCAGCGAACGAGGAGCCGACTTACAAGAGACCCAGTACTTC. This sequence encodes CASSERGADLQETQYF. The chain uses TRBV7-2 and TRBJ2-5; D gene ambiguous. V lost 5 bases and J 2 bases, leaving 18 bases between the germline ends. Germline V gene sequence: CDR1 SGHTA, CDR2 FQGNSA. The length of the CDR3 is 16 residues.

The chain is built from TRBV15 and TRBJ2-1, with D unresolved. Germline CDR1 and CDR2: LNHNV and YYDKDF (reference sequence). The CDR3 is 18 residues long. The V and J ends lost 1 base and 3 bases respectively, with 19 bases between them. The CDR3 region has the DNA TGTGCCACCAGCAGAGCTCTCGAGTTGGGTTCGGGCTACAATGAGCAGTTCTTC. Translating gives CATSRALELGSGYNEQFF.

J is TRBJ2-1 and V is TRBV15, with 9 bases matching TRBD2. V gave up 0 bases and J gave up 8 bases; unmatched junction bases: 14. The CDR3 totals 18 residues. Per germline, CDR1 LNHNV and CDR2 YYDKDF (reference sequence). The CDR3 here is CATSRDASGDSLVDEQFF. The CDR3 DNA follows: TGTGCCACCAGCAGAGATGCTAGCGGGGACTCACTAGTTGATGAGCAGTTCTTC. The full variable domain, completed using reference TRBV15 and TRBJ2-1, is DAMVIQNPRYQVTQFGKPVTLSCSQTLNHNVMYWYQQKSSQAPKLLFHYYDKDFNNEADTPDNFQSRRPNTSFCFLDIRSPGLGDTAMYLCATSRDASGDSLVDEQFFGPGTRLTVL.

The V gene is TRBV7-8, the J gene TRBJ2-1; the match to TRBD1 covers 10 bases. The CDR3 loop spans 15 amino acids. V shed 5 bases and J 4 bases; nucleotides not matched to a gene: 5. Per the germline V gene, CDR1 is SGHVS and CDR2 is FQNEAQ. CDR3 DNA: TGTGCCAGCAGCCCGGGACAGGGGTGGTACAATGAGCAGTTCTTC. This gives the protein CASSPGQGWYNEQFF.

This sequence joins TRBV7-9 and TRBJ2-6, with D unresolved. CDR3 length: 19 amino acids. CDR1 SEHNR and CDR2 FQNEAQ come from the germline V gene (reference sequence). Trimming removed 0 bases from V and 0 bases from J, with 15 bases in between. The CDR3 region has the DNA TGTGCCAGCAGCTTAGCTGGAGTTGTCACTAACTCTGGGGCCAACGTCCTGACTTTC. Its translation: CASSLAGVVTNSGANVLTF.

This clone was observed a few times. CDR3 nucleotides: TGTGCCAGCCAGGGGGCCGTTGGAAACACCATATATTTT. Its translation is CASQGAVGNTIYF. J is TRBJ1-3 and V is TRBV19, with 8 bases aligning to TRBD1. V shed 9 bases, J shed 3 bases, and the junction held 4 bases outside the gene matches. Germline V gene data show CDR1 as LNHDA and CDR2 as SQIVND (reference sequence). This CDR3 is 13 amino acids long.

This clone showed up just once. This chain connects TRBV25-1 to TRBJ2-1; D might be TRBD1 (6 bases). In germline, CDR1 is MGHDK, CDR2 SYGVNS. This CDR3 spans 14 amino acids. Trimming removed 8 bases from V and 4 bases from J, with 15 bases in between. CDR3 region: CASFLRDKYNEQFF. The CDR3, as DNA: TGTGCCAGCTTTCTCCGGGACAAGTACAATGAGCAGTTCTTC.

The J gene is TRBJ1-2, the V gene TRBV2; D perhaps matches TRBD1 (5 bases). CDR1 and CDR2 (germline): SNHLY, FYNNEI. CDR3 size: 15 residues. Trimming took off 1 base at V and 3 bases at J, with 12 bases between the two ends. CDR3 region: CASSEVWGYDYGYTF. CDR3 DNA: TGTGCCAGCAGTGAAGTGTGGGGGTACGACTATGGCTACACCTTC.

The V and J genes are TRBV6-1 and TRBJ2-5; D call uncertain. The J call is in doubt because the DNA end fits TRBJ2-7 better. Germline CDR1 MNHNS, CDR2 SASEGT. The CDR3 length is 14 residues. The CDR3 nucleotides read TGTGCCAGCACCGGAAGGATAAGTTTGAACGAGCAGTACTTC. Its protein product is CASTGRISLNEQYF.

Here the CDR3 reads CASSQPTDPQAQETQYF. DNA for the CDR3: TGTGCCAGCAGCCAACCCACTGACCCACAGGCCCAAGAGACCCAGTACTTC. The V gene is TRBV4-2, the J gene TRBJ2-5; tentatively, D is TRBD1 (5 bases). V was shortened by 2 bases and J by 1 base, with 17 bases between the two germline ends. Germline V CDR1 and CDR2: LGHNA, YNFKEQ. The CDR3 extends over 17 amino acids.

This chain links TRBV6-6 with TRBJ2-7, with a possible D match to TRBD2 (7 bases). The CDR3 is 14 amino acids. Trimming removed 1 base from V and 3 bases from J, with 10 bases in between. The germline gives CDR1 MNHNY, CDR2 SVGAGI (reference sequence). As DNA, the CDR3 is TGTGCCAGCAGTTACTGGGGGGGCCGCTACGAGCAGTACTTC. Residues: CASSYWGGRYEQYF.

The V call is TRBV19, the J call TRBJ1-4; D not certain. V was shortened by 3 bases and J by 8 bases, with 7 bases between the two germline ends. Looked up from germline, CDR1 is LNHDA and CDR2 is SQIVND (reference sequence). This CDR3 region has 12 residues. The chain's CDR3 is CASSIQSEKLFF. The CDR3 DNA reads TGTGCCAGTAGTATTCAGTCCGAAAAACTGTTTTTT.

The chain recombines TRBV4-2 with TRBJ2-7; 8 nucleotides align to TRBD2. Germline assignment: CDR1 LGHNA and CDR2 YNFKEQ. Trimming at V came to 9 bases and at J to 4 bases, leaving 8 bases not matched to a gene. The CDR3 has 13 amino acids. Here the CDR3 DNA reads TGTGCCAGTAGGCGAGCGGGAGATTACGAGCAGTACTTC. It specifies CASRRAGDYEQYF.

The chain uses TRBV5-1 and TRBJ2-1; the D gene is possibly TRBD2 (5 bases). Germline V gene sequence: CDR1 SGHRS, CDR2 YFSETQ. Trimming removed 4 bases from V and 5 bases from J, with 10 bases in between. This CDR3 has 13 amino acids. CDR3 protein: CASSPVGDNEQFF. CDR3 DNA sequence: TGCGCCAGCAGCCCGGTCGGGGACAATGAGCAGTTCTTC.

The chain links TRBV2 to TRBJ2-7, with a possible D match to TRBD1 (5 bases). Trimming shortened V by 4 bases and J by 4 bases, and 8 bases separated the two germline ends. CDR1 and CDR2 (germline): SNHLY, FYNNEI. The CDR3 sequence is 12 residues long. The CDR3 sequence is CASSVYRYEQYF. The CDR3 DNA is TGTGCCAGCAGTGTTTACAGGTACGAGCAGTACTTC.

This chain joins TRBV27 and TRBJ2-6; 9 nucleotides align to TRBD1. The CDR3 is made up of 16 amino acids. With V trimmed by 2 bases and J by 2 bases, 1 base remained unmatched. Germline V gene data show CDR1 as MNHEY and CDR2 as SMNVEV (reference sequence). The CDR3 bases are TGTGCCAGCAGTTTAAGGACAGGGGCTGGGGCCAACGTCCTGACTTTC. It translates to CASSLRTGAGANVLTF.

This clone occurred a few times. The V call is TRBV2, the J call TRBJ1-5; a possible D gene is TRBD1 (6 bases). V gave up 6 bases and J gave up 7 bases, with 10 bases separating them. Germline V lookup: CDR1 SNHLY, CDR2 FYNNEI. This CDR3 contains 12 residues. The CDR3 nucleotides read TGTGCCAGCAGGACACAGGGCCAGCCCCAGCATTTT. As protein: CASRTQGQPQHF.

J is TRBJ2-5 and V is TRBV7-2; D is uncertain. The CDR3 runs to 14 residues. Germline values: CDR1 SGHTA, CDR2 FQGNSA. With 5 bases removed from V and 4 bases from J, the gap between germline ends came to 14 bases. This CDR3 is CASSHLGPGETQYF. The CDR3 nucleotides are TGTGCCAGCAGCCATCTAGGGCCGGGAGAGACCCAGTACTTC.

The count of this clone is one. This sequence joins TRBV27 and TRBJ1-2; the D gene is possibly TRBD1 (5 bases). V shed 6 bases and J shed 8 bases, with 19 bases lying between them. This CDR3 region has 14 residues. Germline V gene data show CDR1 as MNHEY and CDR2 as SMNVEV (reference sequence). The CDR3 bases are TGTGCCAGCAGCAGGGTCAGTCAGACGTCGGGCTACACCTTC. Amino acids: CASSRVSQTSGYTF.